This section outlines one T cell receptor beta chain sequence together with its context. This specimen comes from a study of blood T cell repertoires in COVID-19. On the study more broadly: Whether acute or convalescent, the COVID-19 samples came from the United States, Italy and Spain. In each case, the material was cDNA or gDNA derived from T cells, B-cell-depleted T cells, or PBMCs.

Trimming took off 4 bases at V and 3 bases at J, with 9 bases between the two ends. Germline V gene sequence: CDR1 SGHDN, CDR2 FVKESK. The CDR3 consists of 14 residues. Original methodology: Amplification of reference gene primers provided the estimated nucleated cell counts. The protocol was immunoSEQ multiplex PCR, while the TCRdb copy is restricted to in-frame clones and leaves out a portion. The D gene and trimming were derived from the DNA, and the V and J assignments and clone size from that table. The table lists around 190,000 clones, about 88% of them singletons. The sequence came from a man aged 30-40 years with acute or convalescent COVID-19. Sequencing used peripheral blood. The chain recombines TRBV14 with TRBJ2-2; TRBD2 might be the D (5 bases). Here the CDR3 DNA reads TGTGCCAGCAGCCGCGGACTGTACACCGGGGAGCTGTTTTTT. It translates to CASSRGLYTGELFF.